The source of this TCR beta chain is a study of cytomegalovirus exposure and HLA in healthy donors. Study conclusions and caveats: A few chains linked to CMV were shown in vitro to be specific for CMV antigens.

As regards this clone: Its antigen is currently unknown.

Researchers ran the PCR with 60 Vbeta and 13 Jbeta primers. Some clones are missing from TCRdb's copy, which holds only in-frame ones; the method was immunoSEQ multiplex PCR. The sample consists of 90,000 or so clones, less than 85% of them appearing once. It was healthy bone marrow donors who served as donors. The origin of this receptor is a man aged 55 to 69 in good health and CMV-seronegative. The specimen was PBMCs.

The CDR3 here is CASSQVGQGGNYGYTF. In DNA, the CDR3 is TGCGCCAGCAGCCAAGTGGGACAGGGGGGGAACTATGGCTACACCTTC. This rearrangement joins TRBV4-1 to TRBJ1-2, with 11 bases that match TRBD1. Trimming cost V 1 base and J 2 bases; bases outside gene matches: 3. The CDR3 runs to 16 residues. Germline lookup yields CDR1 MGHRA and CDR2 YSYEKL.